These T cell receptor beta chains were read from a single sample in a study of cytomegalovirus exposure and HLA in healthy donors. TCRdb's copy holds only in-frame clones and misses some; the assay was immunoSEQ multiplex PCR. The data contain under 70,000 clones, over 65% of them seen just once; the ten biggest clones take up 30% to 35%. Sequencing was carried out using PBMCs. Receptors originate from a man aged 40-49 years in good health and CMV-seropositive. Both conserved end residues are part of each CDR3. A D gene is named only where the DNA matches it firmly. Size values are once, few and many counts, or a class for expanded clones, and some rows have none.

TRBJ2-7 . TRBV7-6 few CASSSLQGGYEQYF TGTGCCAGCAGCTCACTTCAGGGGGGATACGAGCAGTACTTC
TRBJ2-2 TRBD2 TRBV4-1 . CASSLLSGGVAGELFF TGCGCCAGCAGCCTTCTTAGCGGGGGTGTTGCCGGGGAGCTGTTTTTT
TRBJ1-1 . TRBV6-6 few CATFGGSLMNTEAFF TGTGCCACGTTCGGAGGCTCTCTCATGAACACTGAAGCTTTCTTT
TRBJ2-2 . TRBV7-2 . CASSFTDAKGELFF TGTGCCAGCAGCTTCACAGATGCTAAGGGGGAGCTGTTTTTT
TRBJ2-7 TRBD2 TRBV10-2 few CASRTSGGIYEQYF TGCGCCAGCAGGACTAGCGGGGGGATCTACGAGCAGTACTTC
TRBJ2-3 . TRBV14 . CASSQEFMSTDTQYF TGTGCCAGCAGCCAAGAATTCATGAGCACAGATACGCAGTATTTT
TRBJ2-1 TRBD1 TRBV5-1 . CASSWDRGQSEQFF TGCGCCAGCAGCTGGGACAGGGGGCAGAGTGAGCAGTTCTTC
TRBJ2-3 TRBD2 TRBV9 . CASSAKAGATDTQYF TGTGCCAGCAGCGCCAAAGCGGGGGCCACAGATACGCAGTATTTT
TRBJ2-7 TRBD1 TRBV6-1 few CASRLYRDRGLGQYF TGTGCCAGCAGACTCTACCGGGACAGGGGTTTGGGGCAGTACTTC
TRBJ1-2 . TRBV7-8 once CASSLGRPDYTF TGTGCCAGCAGCTTAGGGCGGCCAGACTACACCTTC
TRBJ2-1 TRBD2 TRBV2 . CASSNSGGSYNEQFF TGTGCCAGCAGTAATAGCGGGGGTTCCTACAATGAGCAGTTCTTC
TRBJ1-2 TRBD1 TRBV18 . CASSLTGGDGYTF TGTGCCAGCTCACTTACAGGGGGTGACGGCTACACCTTC
TRBJ2-1 TRBD1 TRBV7-2 . CASSLGQGRQFF TGTGCCAGCAGCTTAGGACAGGGGCGGCAGTTCTTC
TRBJ2-7 TRBD1 TRBV7-3 . CASSVSGTATEQYF TGTGCCAGCAGCGTGTCCGGGACAGCGACTGAGCAGTACTTC
TRBJ1-2 . TRBV19 few CASSIGGPRGYTF TGTGCCAGTAGTATAGGGGGCCCGCGGGGCTACACCTTC
TRBJ2-7 TRBD1 TRBV7-9 . CASSASTGLEQYF TGTGCCAGCAGCGCCTCGACAGGGCTCGAGCAGTACTTC
TRBJ2-2 TRBD1 TRBV29-1 . CSVDRGMTGELFF TGCAGCGTGGACAGGGGGATGACCGGGGAGCTGTTTTTT
TRBJ2-1 TRBD2 TRBV6-4 once CASFFFGTSNEQFF TGTGCCAGCTTCTTCTTTGGGACTAGCAATGAGCAGTTCTTC
TRBJ1-2 . TRBV4-1 . CASSQGQPSYGYTF TGCGCCAGCAGCCAAGGACAACCCTCCTATGGCTACACCTTC
TRBJ2-3 . TRBV9 . CASSTGGASSGDTQYF TGTGCCAGCAGTACTGGGGGGGCCTCGTCGGGAGATACGCAGTATTTT
TRBJ2-2 TRBD1 TRBV6-1 . CANLQGSGELFF TGTGCCAACCTACAGGGGTCCGGGGAGCTGTTTTTT
TRBJ1-2 . TRBV5-1 . CASSLAGYGYTF TGCGCCAGCAGCTTGGCGGGATATGGCTACACCTTC
TRBJ2-2 . TRBV9 . CASSGTDPRGGELFF TGTGCCAGCAGCGGGACAGACCCCAGAGGCGGGGAGCTGTTTTTT
TRBJ2-7 . TRBV4-3 once CASSQGAQYEQYF TGCGCCAGCAGCCAGGGGGCGCAATACGAGCAGTACTTC
TRBJ1-1 . TRBV15 few CATSRVYGAGLNTEAFF TGTGCCACCAGCAGAGTATATGGGGCAGGGCTGAACACTGAAGCTTTCTTT
TRBJ1-5 . TRBV7-7 . CASSPLPLDQPQHF TGTGCTAGCAGCCCTCTCCCACTAGATCAGCCCCAGCATTTT
TRBJ2-1 . TRBV5-4 . CASSFGGYNEQFF TGTGCCAGCAGCTTCGGCGGGTACAATGAGCAGTTCTTC
TRBJ2-1 TRBD2 TRBV6-5 . CASSYQPTSGGDEQFF TGTGCCAGCAGTTACCAACCGACTAGCGGTGGGGATGAGCAGTTCTTC
TRBJ2-7 . TRBV29-1 . CSVGYGLGTYEQYF TGCAGCGTTGGGTACGGACTGGGAACCTACGAGCAGTACTTC
TRBJ1-1 . TRBV30 . CAWSRGGSWTEAFF TGTGCCTGGAGTCGGGGCGGGAGTTGGACTGAAGCTTTCTTT
TRBJ1-1 TRBD1 TRBV13 . CASSLKQGAQAFF TGTGCCAGCAGCTTAAAACAGGGGGCCCAGGCTTTCTTT
TRBJ1-3 . TRBV5-1 . CASSESTSGNTIYF TGCGCCAGCTCGGAGTCTACCTCTGGAAACACCATATATTTT
TRBJ2-3 TRBD1 TRBV5-6 . CASSLRTGGLAADTQYF TGTGCCAGCAGCCTCCGGACAGGGGGCCTAGCAGCAGATACGCAGTATTTT
TRBJ1-1 TRBD1 TRBV30 . CTLGVPGQGMNTEAFF TGTACACTCGGAGTCCCGGGACAGGGTATGAACACTGAAGCTTTCTTT
TRBJ1-2 . TRBV5-4 . CASSLGAGGYTF TGTGCCAGCAGCTTGGGGGCCGGCGGCTACACCTTC
TRBJ2-7 TRBD2 TRBV4-2 . CASSQGTSGTYEQYF TGTGCCAGCAGCCAAGGGACTAGCGGGACCTACGAGCAGTACTTC
TRBJ2-7 . TRBV5-1 . CASSLNQGPEQYF TGCGCCAGCAGCTTGAACCAGGGTCCCGAGCAGTACTTC
TRBJ1-2 TRBD1 TRBV6-5 once CASTITTDRASGYTF TGTGCCAGCACCATTACTACCGACAGGGCTAGTGGCTACACCTTC
TRBJ1-1 . TRBV9 . CASTTLSGIRNTEAFF TGTGCCAGCACCACTTTATCGGGGATACGGAACACTGAAGCTTTCTTT
TRBJ1-2 . TRBV6-5 . CASSSGGQTGYTF TGTGCCAGCAGTTCGGGGGGACAAACGGGCTACACCTTC
TRBJ2-3 TRBD2 TRBV30 . CAIGTGGNSRTDTQYF TGTGCCATCGGAACCGGGGGGAACAGCCGCACAGATACGCAGTATTTT
TRBJ2-3 . TRBV6-4 . CAISFGAKTDTQYF TGTGCCATCAGCTTTGGGGCCAAGACAGATACGCAGTATTTT
TRBJ1-1 . TRBV13 . CASSYDYRPTEAFF TGTGCCAGCAGCTATGACTATCGGCCCACTGAAGCTTTCTTT
TRBJ2-3 TRBD2 TRBV10-3 . CAIRAGGAGDTQYF TGTGCCATCAGAGCGGGGGGGGCCGGGGATACGCAGTATTTT
TRBJ1-2 TRBD1 TRBV30 . CAWSARDRGTYGYTF TGTGCCTGGAGTGCCCGGGACAGGGGTACGTATGGCTACACCTTC
TRBJ1-1 . TRBV29-1 . CSVEPRMTGWGGFF TGCAGCGTTGAACCGAGGATGACAGGCTGGGGGGGTTTCTTT
TRBJ2-5 . TRBV19 few CASSPRAVVETQYF TGTGCCAGTAGTCCCCGAGCGGTCGTGGAGACCCAGTACTTC
TRBJ1-2 . TRBV6-5 few CASSYSWGGSYGYTF TGTGCCAGCAGTTACTCCTGGGGGGGGTCCTATGGCTACACCTTC
TRBJ1-6 TRBD1 TRBV5-1 . CASKLGQDFSPLHF TGCGCCAGCAAGCTCGGACAGGACTTTTCCCCCCTCCACTTT
TRBJ2-7 . TRBV6-5 . CASSPFTERYEQYF TGTGCCAGCAGCCCCTTTACAGAAAGGTACGAGCAGTACTTC
TRBJ1-2 . TRBV28 . CASSSDGSYTF TGTGCCAGCAGTTCAGACGGGAGCTACACCTTC
TRBJ1-1 . TRBV7-2 . CASSLGRGNTEAFF TGTGCCAGCAGCTTAGGTAGGGGGAACACTGAAGCTTTCTTT
TRBJ2-7 . TRBV5-1 few CASSLDGQGEYEQYF TGCGCCAGCAGCTTGGATGGACAAGGGGAATACGAGCAGTACTTC